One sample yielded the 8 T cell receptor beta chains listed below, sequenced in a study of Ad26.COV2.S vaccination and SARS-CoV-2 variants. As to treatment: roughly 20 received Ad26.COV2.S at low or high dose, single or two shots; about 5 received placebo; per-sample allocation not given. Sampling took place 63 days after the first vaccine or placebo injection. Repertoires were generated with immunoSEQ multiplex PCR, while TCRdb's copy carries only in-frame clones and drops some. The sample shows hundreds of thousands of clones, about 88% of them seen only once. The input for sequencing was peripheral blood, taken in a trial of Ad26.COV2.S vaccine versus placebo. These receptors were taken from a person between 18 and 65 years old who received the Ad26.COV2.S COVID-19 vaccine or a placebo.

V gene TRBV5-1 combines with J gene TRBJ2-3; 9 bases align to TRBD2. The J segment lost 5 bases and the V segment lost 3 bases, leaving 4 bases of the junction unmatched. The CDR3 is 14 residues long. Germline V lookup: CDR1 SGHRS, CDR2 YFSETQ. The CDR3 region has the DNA TGCGCCAGCAGCTGGGGACTAGCTAGAGATACGCAGTATTTT. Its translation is CASSWGLARDTQYF.

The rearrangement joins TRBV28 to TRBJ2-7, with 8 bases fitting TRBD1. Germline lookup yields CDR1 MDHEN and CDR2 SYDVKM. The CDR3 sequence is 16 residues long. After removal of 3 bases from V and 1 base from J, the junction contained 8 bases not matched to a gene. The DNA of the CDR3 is TGTGCCAGCAGTTTGGTGGACAGGGTGAGTTCCTACGAGCAGTACTTC. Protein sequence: CASSLVDRVSSYEQYF.

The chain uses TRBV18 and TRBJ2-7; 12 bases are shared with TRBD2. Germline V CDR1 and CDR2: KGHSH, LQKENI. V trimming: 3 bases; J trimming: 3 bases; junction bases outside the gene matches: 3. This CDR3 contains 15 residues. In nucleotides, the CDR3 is TGTGCCAGCTCACCTCCGGGACTAGCGGGCTACGAGCAGTACTTC. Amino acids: CASSPPGLAGYEQYF.

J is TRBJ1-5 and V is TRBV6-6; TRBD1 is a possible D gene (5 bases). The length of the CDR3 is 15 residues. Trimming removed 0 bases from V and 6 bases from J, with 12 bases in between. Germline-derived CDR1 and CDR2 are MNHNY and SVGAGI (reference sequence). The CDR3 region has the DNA TGTGCCAGCAGTTACTCGAACCAGGGTCTTCAGCCCCAGCATTTT. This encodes CASSYSNQGLQPQHF.

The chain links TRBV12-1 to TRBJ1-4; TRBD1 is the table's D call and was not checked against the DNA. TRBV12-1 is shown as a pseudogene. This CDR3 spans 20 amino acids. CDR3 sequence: CASSFSMAGTGSATNEKLFF. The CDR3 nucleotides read TGTGCCAGCAGCTTTTCCATGGCCGGGACAGGGAGTGCAACTAATGAAAAACTGTTTTTT.

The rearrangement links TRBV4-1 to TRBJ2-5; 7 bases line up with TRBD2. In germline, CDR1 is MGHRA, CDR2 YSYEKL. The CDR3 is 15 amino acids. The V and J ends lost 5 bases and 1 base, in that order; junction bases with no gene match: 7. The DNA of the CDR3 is TGCGCCAGCAGCGCCCCGGGGACTACCCAAGAGACCCAGTACTTC. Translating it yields CASSAPGTTQETQYF.

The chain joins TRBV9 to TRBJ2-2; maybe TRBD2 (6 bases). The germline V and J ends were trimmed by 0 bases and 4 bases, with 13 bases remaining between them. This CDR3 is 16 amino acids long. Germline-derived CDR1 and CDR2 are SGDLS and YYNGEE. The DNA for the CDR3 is TGTGCCAGCAGCGTAGGGGGGAGGTCGGGCACCGGGGAGCTGTTTTTT. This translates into CASSVGGRSGTGELFF.

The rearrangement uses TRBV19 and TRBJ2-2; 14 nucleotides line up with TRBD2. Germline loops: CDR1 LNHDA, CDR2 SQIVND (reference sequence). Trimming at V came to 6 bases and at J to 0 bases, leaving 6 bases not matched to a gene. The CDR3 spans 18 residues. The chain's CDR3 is CASSPGLAGAPNTGELFF. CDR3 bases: TGTGCCAGTAGCCCGGGACTAGCGGGGGCTCCGAACACCGGGGAGCTGTTTTTT.